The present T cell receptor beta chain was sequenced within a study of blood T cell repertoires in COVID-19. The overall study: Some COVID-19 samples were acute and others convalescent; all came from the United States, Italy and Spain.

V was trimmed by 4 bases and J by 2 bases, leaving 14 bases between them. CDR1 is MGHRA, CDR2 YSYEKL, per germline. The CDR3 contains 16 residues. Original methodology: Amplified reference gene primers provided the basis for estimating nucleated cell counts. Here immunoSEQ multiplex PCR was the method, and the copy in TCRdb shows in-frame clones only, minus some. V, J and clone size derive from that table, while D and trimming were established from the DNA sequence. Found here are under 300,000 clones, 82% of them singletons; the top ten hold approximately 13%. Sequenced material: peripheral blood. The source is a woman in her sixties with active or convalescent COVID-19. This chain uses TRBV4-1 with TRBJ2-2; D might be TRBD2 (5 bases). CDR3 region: CASSPGSLDNTGELFF. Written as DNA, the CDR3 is TGCGCCAGCAGCCCGGGGAGCCTCGACAACACCGGGGAGCTGTTTTTT.